This T cell receptor beta chain was recovered during a study of control samples from healthy donors and cancer patients. Germline CDR1 and CDR2: SGDLS and YYNGEE. Trimming pared 1 base from V and 0 bases from J, leaving 7 bases between. This CDR3 contains 14 residues. Sequenced by immunoSEQ multiplex PCR; TCRdb stores in-frame clones only, minus some. The table includes some 7,200 clones, more than 70% detected once. The receptor comes from an older man with lung cancer. The gene calls are TRBV9 and TRBJ2-5; D gene unclear. The sample consisted of PBMCs. The CDR3 here is CASSVRSDQETQYF. The CDR3 DNA reads TGTGCCAGCAGCGTACGGTCAGACCAAGAGACCCAGTACTTC.